This T cell receptor beta chain is from a study of monozygotic twins with inflammatory bowel disease. TCRdb reprocessed the 5' RACE reads, with one entry per CDR3 protein and no DNA. Recorded here are about 380,000 distinct CDR3 sequences; the top ten clones represent about 2.5%. Germline V gives CDR1 SGHTA, CDR2 FQGNSA. The CDR3 is made up of 16 amino acids. The V gene is TRBV7-2, the J gene TRBJ2-1; TCRdb designates TRBD2, a call that cannot be tested without DNA. The source of this sequence is a human donor with ulcerative colitis or Crohn's disease, or a healthy co-twin of an affected twin (not recorded which). The sequencing sample was made of blood. CDR3 sequence: CASSLARASSWHEQFF.